One sample yielded the 26 T cell receptor beta chains listed below, sequenced in a study of beta chain features in type 1 diabetes. Expressed TCRB transcripts got sequenced, as all isolated RNA was reverse transcribed. Data came from immunoSEQ multiplex PCR; TCRdb stores just in-frame clones and leaves some out. The table has more than 350,000 clones, approximately 10% seen once; the top ten hold 0.035% to 0.05%. The sample was naive CD4+ T cells from blood. These receptors originate from a woman aged 18 to 35 in good health.

The genes are TRBV7-2 and TRBJ2-2; D remains ambiguous. Per the germline V gene, CDR1 is SGHTA and CDR2 is FQGNSA. V was pared by 2 bases and J by 4 bases, with 5 bases between. The CDR3 contains 13 residues. The CDR3 loop reads CASSLRVTGELFF. The CDR3 DNA reads as TGTGCCAGCAGCTTAAGAGTCACCGGGGAGCTGTTTTTT.

This clone was observed a few times. The chain has TRBV29-1 and TRBJ1-1; TRBD1 is a possible D gene (5 bases). The germline gives CDR1 SQVTM, CDR2 ANQGSEA. The CDR3 is 15 residues long. V was shortened by 4 bases and J by 4 bases, with 19 bases between the two germline ends. In nucleotides, the CDR3 is TGCAGCGTTGGGCCCCCGGCAGGGATGGGCACTGAAGCTTTCTTT. Its protein is CSVGPPAGMGTEAFF.

The sample holds a few counts of this clone. The chain uses TRBV5-1 and TRBJ1-5; 7 bases align to TRBD1. Trimming at V came to 4 bases and at J to 1 base, leaving 5 bases not matched to a gene. Germline lookup yields CDR1 SGHRS and CDR2 YFSETQ. CDR3 length: 15 amino acids. Here the CDR3 DNA reads TGCGCCAGCAGCGAAGGGGGCCCGAGCAATCAGCCCCAGCATTTT. Protein: CASSEGGPSNQPQHF. The variable domain in full, completed from reference TRBV5-1 and TRBJ1-5, reads KAGVTQTPRYLIKTRGQQVTLSCSPISGHRSVSWYQQTPGQGLQFLFEYFSETQRNKGNFPGRFSGRQFSNSRSEMNVSTLELGDSALYLCASSEGGPSNQPQHFGDGTRLSIL.

This clone came up a few times. This chain joins TRBV7-2 and TRBJ1-6, with D hard to call. V was trimmed by 1 base and J by 9 bases, leaving 4 bases between them. This CDR3 is 12 amino acids long. Germline V lookup: CDR1 SGHTA, CDR2 FQGNSA. DNA for the CDR3: TGTGCCAGCAGCTTAGACCGTTCACCCCTCCACTTT. It encodes CASSLDRSPLHF.

This clone occurred a few times. The rearrangement uses TRBV6-5 and TRBJ2-7; D gene uncertain. Germline assignment: CDR1 MNHEY and CDR2 SVGAGI. The V end lost 5 bases, the J end lost 2 bases, and 16 bases lay between the germline ends. The CDR3 is 15 amino acids. DNA of the CDR3: TGTGCCAGCAGTACCCCCTCCTACAAAGCCTACGAGCAGTACTTC. It yields the protein CASSTPSYKAYEQYF.

In its sample, this clone was seen a few times. The V gene is TRBV7-8, the J gene TRBJ1-3, with 9 bases identical to TRBD1. The germline gives CDR1 SGHVS, CDR2 FQNEAQ. CDR3 length: 16 amino acids. Trimming removed 0 bases from V and 2 bases from J; junction bases left unmatched: 2. In DNA form, the CDR3 reads TGTGCCAGCAGCTTAGCCCACAGGGGGCCTGGAAACACCATATATTTT. It translates to CASSLAHRGPGNTIYF.

The chain is built from TRBV4-1 and TRBJ2-5; D not resolved. Germline V CDR1 and CDR2: MGHRA, YSYEKL. The CDR3 is 17 residues long. V lost 1 base and J 2 bases, leaving 17 bases between the germline ends. The CDR3 bases are TGCGCCAGCAGCCAAGGATCTTCGATCCCCTTACAAGAGACCCAGTACTTC. It is translated as CASSQGSSIPLQETQYF.

V gene TRBV18 combines with J gene TRBJ1-6, with no clear D. Germline CDR1 reads KGHSH; CDR2 reads LQKENI. This CDR3 has 14 residues. The V end was cut by 8 bases, the J end by 10 bases, with 18 bases between. The CDR3 protein is CASQNSELRSPLHF. In DNA, the CDR3 is TGTGCCAGCCAGAATAGTGAGCTCCGCTCACCCCTCCACTTT.

The table lists this clone with a few counts. The genes are TRBV18 and TRBJ2-7; D gene unclear. This CDR3 region has 15 residues. V lost 2 bases to trimming and J lost 4 bases, with 15 bases between them. The V gene's germline CDR1 is KGHSH and CDR2 LQKENI. CDR3: CASSPVTNKQYEQYF. CDR3 nucleotides: TGTGCCAGCTCACCAGTTACCAACAAGCAGTACGAGCAGTACTTC.

The chain employs TRBV18 and TRBJ2-2, with 7 bases that match TRBD1. The V gene end was trimmed by 6 bases and the J gene end by 0 bases; junction bases not matched to a gene: 4. Germline CDR1 KGHSH, CDR2 LQKENI. CDR3 length: 15 amino acids. CDR3 nucleotides: TGTGCCAGCTCGCGACAGGGCACGAACACCGGGGAGCTGTTTTTT. This gives the protein CASSRQGTNTGELFF.

This sequence joins TRBV7-2 and TRBJ2-5, with no clear D. Looked up from germline, CDR1 is SGHTA and CDR2 is FQGNSA. This CDR3 comprises 14 residues. V lost 3 bases and J 0 bases, leaving 8 bases between the germline ends. CDR3 DNA sequence: TGTGCCAGCAGCTTGCGCGACTACCAAGAGACCCAGTACTTC. Residues: CASSLRDYQETQYF.

The chain employs TRBV5-1 and TRBJ2-5, with 7 bases aligning to TRBD2. CDR3 size: 15 residues. The V segment lost 5 bases and the J segment 1 base; nucleotides outside the gene matches: 8. Germline V CDR1 and CDR2: SGHRS, YFSETQ. CDR3 sequence reads: CASSFPGTTQETQYF. The CDR3 DNA reads TGCGCCAGCAGTTTCCCCGGGACTACCCAAGAGACCCAGTACTTC.

This clone was seen ten or more times. The rearrangement joins TRBV14 to TRBJ2-3, with 9 bases matching TRBD2. The germline V gene encodes CDR1 SGHDN and CDR2 FVKESK. The CDR3 consists of 16 residues. Trimming cost V 0 bases and J 1 base; bases outside gene matches: 2. CDR3 bases: TGTGCCAGCAGCCAAGATCGACTAGCGGGCACAGATACGCAGTATTTT. Its protein is CASSQDRLAGTDTQYF.

In this sample, this clone turned up a few times. CDR3: CAISTRNRSPLHF. For the CDR3, the DNA is TGTGCCATCTCAACGAGGAATCGTTCACCCCTCCACTTT. The genes are TRBV10-3 and TRBJ1-6; D is undetermined. The V gene's germline CDR1 is ENHRY and CDR2 SYGVKD. Deletions cut 8 bases from V and 9 bases from J, with 14 bases between. CDR3 length: 13 residues.

This sequence joins TRBV4-3 and TRBJ2-1; TRBD1 might be the D (6 bases). The CDR3 loop spans 13 amino acids. Germline CDR1 and CDR2: LGHNA and YSLEER. V lost 8 bases, J lost 5 bases, and 13 bases lay in between. CDR3 loop: CASSRRQDNEQFF. DNA for the CDR3: TGCGCCAGCTCGCGCCGACAGGACAATGAGCAGTTCTTC.

This chain links TRBV7-2 with TRBJ1-2; 12 bases map to TRBD1. The CDR3 is 15 residues long. The J segment lost 7 bases and the V segment lost 5 bases, leaving 8 bases of the junction unmatched. Germline-derived CDR1 and CDR2 are SGHTA and FQGNSA. The CDR3 region is CASSTRDRGPSGYTF. Here the CDR3 DNA reads TGTGCCAGCAGCACGCGGGACAGGGGGCCTAGTGGCTACACCTTC.

The chain is built from TRBV5-4 and TRBJ2-7; 9 bases line up with TRBD1. Germline loops: CDR1 SGHNT, CDR2 YYREEE (reference sequence). Trimming removed 4 bases from V and 3 bases from J; junction bases left unmatched: 5. The CDR3 consists of 14 residues. CDR3 coding DNA: TGTGCCAGCAGCCAGGGACAGGGCCTCTACGAGCAGTACGTC. Amino acid sequence: CASSQGQGLYEQYV.

This clone was recorded a few times. The V and J genes are TRBV4-1 and TRBJ2-4; TRBD1 matches at 9 bases. The CDR3 contains 19 residues. Germline V gene data show CDR1 as MGHRA and CDR2 as YSYEKL. J lost 3 bases, V lost 2 bases, and 14 bases had no gene match. The CDR3 spells CASSQTQGASGIVKNIQYF. CDR3 sequence (DNA): TGCGCCAGCAGCCAAACACAGGGGGCTTCGGGGATAGTCAAAAACATTCAGTACTTC.

The J gene is TRBJ2-4, the V gene TRBV10-3; unclear D gene. Trimming shortened V by 0 bases and J by 8 bases, and 2 bases separated the two germline ends. Germline assignment: CDR1 ENHRY and CDR2 SYGVKD. The CDR3 consists of 11 residues. Here the CDR3 reads CAISESYIQYF. DNA for the CDR3: TGTGCCATCAGTGAGTCGTACATTCAGTACTTC.

This clone has just a few counts. This chain joins TRBV9 and TRBJ1-2, with D hard to call. V lost 5 bases, J lost 4 bases, and 18 bases lay in between. CDR1 and CDR2 from the germline V gene are SGDLS and YYNGEE. This CDR3 region has 15 residues. The CDR3 bases are TGTGCCAGCAGAGCGAGTTACGGACGGAGCTATGGCTACACCTTC. Translation gives CASRASYGRSYGYTF.

The chain uses TRBV7-2 and TRBJ2-6; no definite D call. Germline lookup yields CDR1 SGHTA and CDR2 FQGNSA. V dropped 7 bases and J dropped 3 bases, with 10 bases sitting between them. The CDR3 has 14 residues. CDR3 DNA sequence: TGTGCCAGCACCGGCCACGGTGGGGCCAACGTCCTGACTTTC. Amino acid sequence: CASTGHGGANVLTF.

This clone was seen a handful of times. Distinct nucleotide sequences in the sample also encode this CDR3. The chain has TRBV5-4 and TRBJ1-5, with D maybe TRBD1 (5 bases). Germline-derived CDR1 and CDR2 are SGHNT and YYREEE (reference sequence). The CDR3 spans 14 residues. V dropped 7 bases and J dropped 6 bases, with 17 bases sitting between them. CDR3 in amino acids: CASRKWGSGQPQHF. The CDR3 DNA reads TGTGCCAGCCGGAAATGGGGGTCGGGTCAGCCCCAGCATTTT.

This clone was seen a handful of times. In nucleotides, the CDR3 is TGTGCCAGCACACCGGGACAGGGGAATTCACCCCTCCACTTT. Amino acids: CASTPGQGNSPLHF. The chain joins TRBV28 to TRBJ1-6; 10 positions match TRBD1. Per germline, CDR1 MDHEN and CDR2 SYDVKM. Losses at the gene ends were 7 bases for V and 7 bases for J; bases not matched to a gene: 4. The CDR3 contains 14 residues.

The chain recombines TRBV5-6 with TRBJ2-2; the D is unclear. V shed 2 bases and J shed 7 bases, with 12 bases lying between them. The CDR3 spans 14 residues. CDR1 SGHDT and CDR2 YYEEEE come from the germline V gene. The CDR3 protein is CASSLPPSGGELFF. As DNA, the CDR3 is TGTGCCAGCAGCTTACCACCATCTGGCGGGGAGCTGTTTTTT.

The chain uses TRBV9 and TRBJ2-7; TRBD2 might be the D (5 bases). The CDR3 loop spans 14 amino acids. The V gene's germline CDR1 is SGDLS and CDR2 YYNGEE. Trimming removed 0 bases from V and 6 bases from J, with 13 bases in between. The CDR3 DNA reads TGTGCCAGCAGCGTAGTGGACTCCTTCGGCGAGCAGTACTTC. It codes for CASSVVDSFGEQYF.

The sample holds a few counts of this clone. The gene calls are TRBV7-7 and TRBJ2-1; possibly TRBD2 for D (5 bases). Germline V gene data show CDR1 as SSHAT and CDR2 as FNYEAQ (reference sequence). The CDR3 has 15 residues. V was clipped by 2 bases and J by 6 bases, with 14 bases between them. CDR3 protein: CASSLRAGKGNEQFF. In DNA, the CDR3 is TGTGCCAGCAGCTTAAGGGCGGGTAAGGGCAATGAGCAGTTCTTC.